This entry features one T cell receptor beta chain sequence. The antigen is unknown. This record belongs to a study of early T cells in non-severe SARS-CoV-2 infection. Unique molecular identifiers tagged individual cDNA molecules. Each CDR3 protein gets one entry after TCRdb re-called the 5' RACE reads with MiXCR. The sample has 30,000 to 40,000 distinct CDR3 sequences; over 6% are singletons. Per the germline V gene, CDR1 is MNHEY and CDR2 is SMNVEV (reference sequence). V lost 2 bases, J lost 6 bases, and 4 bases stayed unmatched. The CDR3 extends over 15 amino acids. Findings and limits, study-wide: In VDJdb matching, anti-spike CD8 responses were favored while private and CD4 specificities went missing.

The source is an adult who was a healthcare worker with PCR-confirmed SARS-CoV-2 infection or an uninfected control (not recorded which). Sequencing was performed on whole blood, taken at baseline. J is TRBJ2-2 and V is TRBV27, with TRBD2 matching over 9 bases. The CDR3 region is CASSLTASGAGELFF. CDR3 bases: TGTGCCAGCAGTTTAACCGCTAGCGGGGCCGGGGAGCTGTTTTTT.